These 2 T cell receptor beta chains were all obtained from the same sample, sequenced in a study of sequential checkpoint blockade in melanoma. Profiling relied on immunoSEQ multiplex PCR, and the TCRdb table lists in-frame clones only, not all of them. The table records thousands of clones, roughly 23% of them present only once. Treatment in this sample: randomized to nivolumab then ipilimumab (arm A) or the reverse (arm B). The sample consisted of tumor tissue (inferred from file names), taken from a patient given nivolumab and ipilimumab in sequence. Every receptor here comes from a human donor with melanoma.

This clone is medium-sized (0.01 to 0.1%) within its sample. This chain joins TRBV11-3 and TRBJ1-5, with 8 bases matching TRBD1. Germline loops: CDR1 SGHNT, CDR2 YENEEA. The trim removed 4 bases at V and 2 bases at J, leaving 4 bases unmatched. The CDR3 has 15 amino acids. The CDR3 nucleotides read TGTGCCAGCAGCTCGACAGGGGCGGGCAATCAGCCCCAGCATTTT. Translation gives CASSSTGAGNQPQHF.

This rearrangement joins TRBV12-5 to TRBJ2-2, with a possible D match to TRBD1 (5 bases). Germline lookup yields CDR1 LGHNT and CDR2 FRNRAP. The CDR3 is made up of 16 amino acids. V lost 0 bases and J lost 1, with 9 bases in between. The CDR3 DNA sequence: TGTGCTAGTGGTTTGGTAGGGGCGGTGAACACCGGGGAGCTGTTTTTT. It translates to CASGLVGAVNTGELFF. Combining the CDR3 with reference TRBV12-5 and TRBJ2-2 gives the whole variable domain DARVTQTPRHKVTEMGQEVTMRCQPILGHNTVFWYRQTMMQGLELLAYFRNRAPLDDSGMPKDRFSAEMPDATLATLKIQPSEPRDSAVYFCASGLVGAVNTGELFFGEGSRLTVL.